One T cell receptor beta chain is described in this entry. Its binding antigen is unknown. Base qualities were left out, and no much larger clone turns up one base away. Library method: the immunoSEQ multiplex PCR assay. TCRdb carries this immuneACCESS record with in-frame sequences only. Its versions omit some clonotypes, under half of them owing to an unresolved V gene in the studies checked, with the rest unexplained. The sample records tens of thousands of clones, nearly 96% of which are singletons. The top ten hold roughly 1.8% of the sample. These data are taken from a study of control samples from healthy donors and cancer patients (dated by TCRdb to 2020 to 2021). Germline trimming: 0 bases from V, 3 bases from J; junction bases outside gene matches: 5. The CDR1 and CDR2 encoded by the germline V gene (reference sequence) are SGHKS and YYEKEE. The CDR3 runs 15 residues from the cysteine to the phenylalanine. Here the CDR3 DNA is all that survives: 45 bases in frame from base 1.

The chain was built from TRBV5-5 and TRBJ2-7, with 8 junctional bases fitting TRBD1. The source is a woman between 25 and 40 years old in good health. Input material: blood. CDR3 region: CASSLVGTGFYEQYF. Here is the DNA: TGTGCCAGCAGCTTGGTGGGGACAGGTTTCTACGAGCAGTACTTC.